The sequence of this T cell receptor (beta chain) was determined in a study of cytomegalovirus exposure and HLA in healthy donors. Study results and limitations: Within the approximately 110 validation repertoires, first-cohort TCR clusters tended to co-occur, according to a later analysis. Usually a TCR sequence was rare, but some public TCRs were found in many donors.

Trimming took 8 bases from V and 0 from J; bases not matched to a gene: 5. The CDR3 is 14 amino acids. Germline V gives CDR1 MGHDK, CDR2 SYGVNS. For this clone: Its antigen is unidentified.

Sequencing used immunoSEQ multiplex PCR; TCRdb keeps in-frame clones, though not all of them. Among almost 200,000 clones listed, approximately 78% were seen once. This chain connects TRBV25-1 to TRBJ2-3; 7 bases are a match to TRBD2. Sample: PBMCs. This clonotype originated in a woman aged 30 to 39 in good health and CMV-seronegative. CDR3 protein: CASSLAASTDTQYF. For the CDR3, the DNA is TGTGCCAGCTCTCTAGCGGCTAGCACAGATACGCAGTATTTT.